This entry concerns a single T cell receptor beta chain. This CDR3 contains 18 residues. V shed 0 bases, J shed 1 base, and the junction held 10 bases outside the gene matches. Germline CDR1 and CDR2: MNHNS and SASEGT. This sample was included in a study of blood T cell repertoires in COVID-19. Study background: Samples taken during acute and convalescent COVID-19 were collected in the United States, Italy and Spain. T cells, B-cell-depleted T cells, or PBMCs provided the cDNA or gDNA that served as material.

Original analysis: Using reference gene primer amplification, nucleated cell counts were estimated. TCRdb's table, derived via immunoSEQ multiplex PCR, lists solely in-frame clones and lacks some. That table supplies the V and J calls and clone size; D and trimming were determined from the DNA. The sample has about 75,000 clones, roughly 90% seen once; the top ten hold less than 9%. This chain links TRBV6-1 with TRBJ2-5, with 8 bases aligning to TRBD2. The sequence was collected from a human donor in a cohort sampled during active COVID-19. The sequencing input was peripheral blood. CDR3 in DNA: TGTGCCAGCAGTGAAGCTGACCAGGGAGCGGGGGCCCAAGAGACCCAGTACTTC. Its protein product is CASSEADQGAGAQETQYF.